The T cell receptor (beta chain) described here comes from a study of T cells after yellow fever vaccination. Study in general: Researchers used SMART-Seq v4 Ultra Low Input to prepare fractions that had low cell numbers. Notes on the study in general: Re-detected after boosting: most primary clones, 96% of CD4 and under 90% of CD8. CD4 and CD8 compartments shared a small share of clonotypes.

The CDR3 is 15 residues long. With V trimmed by 6 bases and J by 6 bases, 4 bases remained unmatched. Template switching with 5'RACE generated the TCR cDNA and added a universal primer site and UMIs. Each CDR3 protein gets one entry after TCRdb re-called the 5' RACE reads with MiXCR. The sample consists of 300,000 to 400,000 distinct CDR3 sequences, approximately 9% of them appearing once. This clonotype was seen only a few times. Its matching antigen is unknown. Sequenced here: PBMCs, sampled on the day of the first yellow fever vaccination. The receptor comes from a young man who received the YFV17D yellow fever vaccine. V and J are TRBV12-3 or TRBV12-4 and TRBJ2-2; TRBD2 agrees at 13 bases. The CDR3 is CASRELAGGAGELFF. In DNA form, the CDR3 reads TGTGCCAGCAGGGAACTAGCGGGGGGGGCCGGGGAGCTGTTTTTT.